This entry concerns a single T cell receptor beta chain. The CDR3 has 12 residues. Deletions cut 4 bases from V and 2 bases from J, with 8 bases between. Germline CDR1 is GTSNPN and CDR2 is SVGIG (reference sequence). The sample is drawn from a study of Ad26.COV2.S vaccination and SARS-CoV-2 variants. Across the whole study: Ad26.COV2.S given intramuscularly, once or twice 56 days apart.

Method: immunoSEQ multiplex PCR; TCRdb's copy keeps in-frame clones and lacks some. Of around 380,000 clones in the sample, approximately 90% were seen once. Treatment indicated: some 20 received Ad26.COV2.S at low or high dose, single or two shots; a few received placebo; per-sample allocation not given. On day 63 after the first injection, vaccine and placebo recipients gave samples. Aged 18-55 years, donor was enrolled in Boston in 2020. This TCR came from a person between 18 and 65 years old who received the Ad26.COV2.S COVID-19 vaccine or a placebo. This sample comprised peripheral blood, obtained in a trial of Ad26.COV2.S vaccine versus placebo. The rearrangement joins TRBV30 to TRBJ1-2, with D uncertain. CDR3 protein: CAWKNTNYGYTF. The CDR3 DNA sequence: TGTGCCTGGAAAAACACGAACTATGGCTACACCTTC.